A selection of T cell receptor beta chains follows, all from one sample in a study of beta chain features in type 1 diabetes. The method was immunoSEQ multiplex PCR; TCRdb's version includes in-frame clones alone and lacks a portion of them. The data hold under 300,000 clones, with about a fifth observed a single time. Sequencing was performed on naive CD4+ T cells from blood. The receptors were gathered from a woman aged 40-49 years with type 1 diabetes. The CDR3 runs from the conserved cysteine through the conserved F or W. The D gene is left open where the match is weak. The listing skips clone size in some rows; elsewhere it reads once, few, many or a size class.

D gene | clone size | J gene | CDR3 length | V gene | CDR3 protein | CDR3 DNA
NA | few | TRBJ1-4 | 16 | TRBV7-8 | CASSWGGGGGNEKLFF | TGTGCCAGCAGCTGGGGCGGCGGGGGGGGAAATGAAAAACTGTTTTTT
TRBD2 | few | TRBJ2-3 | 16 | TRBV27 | CASSFGWTSGTDTQYF | TGTGCCAGCAGTTTCGGTTGGACTAGCGGCACAGATACGCAGTATTTT
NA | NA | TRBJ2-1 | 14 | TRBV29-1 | CSVRGGGHVYEQFF | TGCAGCGTTCGTGGGGGGGGCCACGTTTATGAGCAGTTCTTC
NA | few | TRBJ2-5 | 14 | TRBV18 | CASSPLAEQETQYF | TGTGCCAGCTCACCATTGGCGGAGCAAGAGACCCAGTACTTC
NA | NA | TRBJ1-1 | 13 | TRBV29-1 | CSISGVLGTEAFF | TGCAGCATCTCAGGGGTATTGGGCACTGAAGCTTTCTTT
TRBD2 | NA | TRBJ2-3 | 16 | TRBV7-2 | CASRRLAGASTDTQYF | TGTGCCAGCAGACGACTAGCGGGTGCTAGCACAGATACGCAGTATTTT
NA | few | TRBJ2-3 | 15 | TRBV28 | CASSLWASGTDTQYF | TGTGCCAGCAGTTTATGGGCCTCCGGCACAGATACGCAGTATTTT
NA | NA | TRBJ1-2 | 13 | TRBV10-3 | CAISESEEDGYTF | TGTGCCATCAGTGAGTCGGAGGAGGATGGCTACACCTTC
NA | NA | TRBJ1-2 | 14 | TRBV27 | CASSRGSANYGYTF | TGTGCCAGCAGTAGAGGGTCAGCTAACTATGGCTACACCTTC
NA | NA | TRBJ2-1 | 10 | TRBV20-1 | CSVSLKEQFF | TGCAGTGTTTCACTGAAGGAGCAGTTCTTC
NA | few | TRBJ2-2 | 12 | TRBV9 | CASSFSGGELFF | TGTGCCAGCAGCTTTAGTGGCGGGGAGCTGTTTTTT
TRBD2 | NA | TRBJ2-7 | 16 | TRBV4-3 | CASSQDVAGEVYEQYF | TGCGCCAGCAGCCAGGATGTAGCGGGGGAAGTCTACGAGCAGTACTTC
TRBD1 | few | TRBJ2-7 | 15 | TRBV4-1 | CASSQVTGASYEQYF | TGCGCCAGCAGCCAAGTAACAGGGGCATCGTACGAGCAGTACTTC
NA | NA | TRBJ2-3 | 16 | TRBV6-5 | CASSYYLGASTDTQYF | TGTGCCAGCAGTTACTATTTGGGGGCGAGCACAGATACGCAGTATTTT
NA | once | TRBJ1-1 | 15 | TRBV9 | CASSVAAGAGTEAFF | TGTGCCAGCAGCGTCGCGGCAGGGGCCGGCACTGAAGCTTTCTTT
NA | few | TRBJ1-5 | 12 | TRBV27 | CASSFQGQPQHF | TGTGCCAGCAGTTTTCAGGGTCAGCCCCAGCATTTT
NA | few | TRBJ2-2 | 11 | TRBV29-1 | CSAGDSGELFF | TGCAGCGCCGGGGACTCCGGGGAGCTGTTTTTT
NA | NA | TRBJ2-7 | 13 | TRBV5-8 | CASSLARGYEQYF | TGTGCCAGCAGCTTGGCCAGGGGCTACGAGCAGTACTTC
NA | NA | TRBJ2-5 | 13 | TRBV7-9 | CASSLGGVETQYF | TGTGCCAGCAGCTTAGGCGGGGTAGAGACCCAGTACTTC
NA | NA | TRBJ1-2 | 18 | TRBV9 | CASSVGITRDIRDYGYTF | TGTGCCAGCAGCGTAGGAATTACCCGGGACATCAGGGATTATGGCTACACCTTC
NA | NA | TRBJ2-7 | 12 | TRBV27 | CASGGLMGEQYF | TGTGCCAGCGGGGGCCTGATGGGCGAGCAGTACTTC
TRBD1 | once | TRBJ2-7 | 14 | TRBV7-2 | CASSPPDRAREQYF | TGTGCCAGCAGCCCACCGGACAGGGCTCGTGAGCAGTACTTC
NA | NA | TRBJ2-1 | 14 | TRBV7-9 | CASSFWGRADEQFF | TGTGCCAGCAGCTTCTGGGGCAGGGCGGATGAGCAGTTCTTC
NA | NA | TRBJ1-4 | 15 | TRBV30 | CAWSVLWATNEKLFF | TGTGCCTGGAGTGTACTCTGGGCCACTAATGAAAAACTGTTTTTT
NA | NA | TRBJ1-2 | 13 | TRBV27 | CASSLRPNYGYTF | TGTGCCAGCAGTTTGCGGCCTAACTATGGCTACACCTTC
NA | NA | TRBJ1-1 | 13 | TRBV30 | CAWIRGVNTEAFF | TGTGCCTGGATCCGGGGGGTTAACACTGAAGCTTTCTTT
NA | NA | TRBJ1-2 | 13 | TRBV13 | CASSLTGQTGYTF | TGTGCCAGCAGCTTGACAGGTCAGACTGGCTACACCTTC
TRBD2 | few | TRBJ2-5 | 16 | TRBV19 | CASSPSPSGGTETQYF | TGTGCCAGTTCCCCCTCCCCGTCGGGAGGAACGGAGACCCAGTACTTC
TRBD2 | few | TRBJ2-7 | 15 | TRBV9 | CASSVGRDGFYEQYF | TGTGCCAGCAGCGTGGGGAGGGACGGATTTTACGAGCAGTACTTC
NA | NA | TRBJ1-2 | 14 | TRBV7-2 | CASSSATRDYGYTF | TGTGCCAGCAGCTCGGCCACCCGGGACTATGGCTACACCTTC
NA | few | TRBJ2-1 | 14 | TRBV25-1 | CASSPQTLSNEQFF | TGTGCCAGCAGTCCTCAGACTCTTAGCAATGAGCAGTTCTTC
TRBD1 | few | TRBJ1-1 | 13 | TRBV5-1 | CASSSDRAPEAFF | TGCGCCAGCAGCTCTGACAGGGCCCCTGAAGCTTTCTTT
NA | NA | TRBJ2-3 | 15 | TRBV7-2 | CASSSTSTRADTQYF | TGTGCCAGCAGCTCCACGTCGACTCGTGCAGATACGCAGTATTTT
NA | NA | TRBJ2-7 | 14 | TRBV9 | CASSAGTRGYEQYF | TGTGCCAGCAGCGCCGGGACACGGGGATACGAGCAGTACTTC
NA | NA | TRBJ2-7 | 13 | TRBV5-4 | CASSFGQPYEQYF | TGTGCCAGCAGCTTTGGACAGCCTTACGAGCAGTACTTC
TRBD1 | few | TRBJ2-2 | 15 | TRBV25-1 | CASRDRGLAGGELFF | TGTGCCAGCCGGGACAGGGGGCTCGCCGGCGGGGAGCTGTTTTTT
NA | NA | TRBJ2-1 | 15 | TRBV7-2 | CASSFRNGLYNEQFF | TGTGCCAGCAGCTTTCGTAATGGCCTCTACAATGAGCAGTTCTTC
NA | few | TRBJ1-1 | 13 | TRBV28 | CASIPDSNTEAFF | TGTGCCAGCATCCCTGACAGTAACACTGAAGCTTTCTTT
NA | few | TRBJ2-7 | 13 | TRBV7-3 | CASSLDSSYEQYF | TGTGCCAGCAGCTTAGACAGTTCCTACGAGCAGTACTTC
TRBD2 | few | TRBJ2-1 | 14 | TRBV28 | CASSLGGRGNEQFF | TGTGCCAGCAGTTTGGGGGGGAGGGGCAATGAGCAGTTCTTC
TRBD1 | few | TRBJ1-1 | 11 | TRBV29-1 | CSAGQTYEAFF | TGCAGCGCGGGACAGACTTATGAAGCTTTCTTT
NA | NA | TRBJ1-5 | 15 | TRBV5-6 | CASSLSAASGQPQHF | TGTGCCAGCAGCTTGAGTGCCGCCTCCGGTCAGCCCCAGCATTTT
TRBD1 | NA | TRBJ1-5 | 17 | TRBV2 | CASSPGTGYYSNQPQHF | TGTGCCAGCAGCCCCGGGACAGGATATTATAGCAATCAGCCCCAGCATTTT
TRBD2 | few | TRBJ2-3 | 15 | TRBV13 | CASSPGTSGTDTQYF | TGTGCCAGCAGCCCTGGGACTAGCGGCACAGATACGCAGTATTTT
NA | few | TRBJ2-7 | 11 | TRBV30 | CAWSVSREQYF | TGTGCCTGGAGTGTTAGTCGGGAGCAGTACTTC
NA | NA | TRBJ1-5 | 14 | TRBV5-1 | CASSPGTGSGPQHF | TGCGCCAGCAGCCCCGGGACCGGGAGCGGGCCCCAGCATTTT
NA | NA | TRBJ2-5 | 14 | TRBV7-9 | CASSLGGDRETQYF | TGTGCCAGCAGCCTAGGGGGGGATCGGGAGACCCAGTACTTC
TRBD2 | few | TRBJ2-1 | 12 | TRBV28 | CASNSGYNEQFF | TGTGCCAGCAATAGCGGGTACAATGAGCAGTTCTTC
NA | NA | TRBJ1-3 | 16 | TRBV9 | CASSVGPSFSGNTIYF | TGTGCCAGCAGCGTAGGGCCTTCTTTCTCTGGAAACACCATATATTTT
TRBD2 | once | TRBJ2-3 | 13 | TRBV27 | CASSYGGADTQYF | TGTGCCAGCAGTTATGGGGGGGCAGATACGCAGTATTTT
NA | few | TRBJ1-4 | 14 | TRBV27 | CASSSGQTTEKLFF | TGTGCCAGCAGTTCCGGACAGACTACGGAAAAACTGTTTTTT
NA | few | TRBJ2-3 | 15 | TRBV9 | CASSPRAGGTDTQYF | TGTGCCAGCAGCCCTCGGGCAGGGGGCACAGATACGCAGTATTTT
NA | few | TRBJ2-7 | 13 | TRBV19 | CASSIVEDTEQYF | TGTGCCAGTAGTATAGTTGAGGACACCGAGCAGTACTTC